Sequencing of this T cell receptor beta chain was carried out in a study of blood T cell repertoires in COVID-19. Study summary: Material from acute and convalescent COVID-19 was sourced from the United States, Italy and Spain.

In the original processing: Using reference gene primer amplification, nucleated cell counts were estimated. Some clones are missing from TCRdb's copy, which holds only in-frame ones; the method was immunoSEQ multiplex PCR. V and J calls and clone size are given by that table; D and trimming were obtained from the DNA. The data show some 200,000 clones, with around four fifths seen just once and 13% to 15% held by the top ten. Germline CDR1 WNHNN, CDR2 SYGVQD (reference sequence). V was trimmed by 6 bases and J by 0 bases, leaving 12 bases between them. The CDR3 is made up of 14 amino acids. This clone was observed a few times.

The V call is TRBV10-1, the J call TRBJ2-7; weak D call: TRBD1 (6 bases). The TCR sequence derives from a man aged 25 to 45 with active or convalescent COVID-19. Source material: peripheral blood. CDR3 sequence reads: CASSTGTFSYEQYF. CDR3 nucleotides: TGCGCCAGCAGCACCGGGACATTCTCCTACGAGCAGTACTTC.